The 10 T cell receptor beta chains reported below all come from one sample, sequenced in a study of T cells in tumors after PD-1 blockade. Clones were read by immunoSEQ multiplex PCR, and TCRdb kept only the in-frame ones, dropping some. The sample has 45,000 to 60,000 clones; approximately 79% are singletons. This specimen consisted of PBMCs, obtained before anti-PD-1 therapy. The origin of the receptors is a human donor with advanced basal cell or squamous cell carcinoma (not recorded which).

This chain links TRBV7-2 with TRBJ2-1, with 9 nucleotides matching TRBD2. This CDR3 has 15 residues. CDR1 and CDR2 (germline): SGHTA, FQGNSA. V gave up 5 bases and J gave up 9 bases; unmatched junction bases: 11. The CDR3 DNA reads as TGTGCCAGCAGCCGTATAGCGGGGGTTGGGGGTGAGCAGTTCTTC. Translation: CASSRIAGVGGEQFF.

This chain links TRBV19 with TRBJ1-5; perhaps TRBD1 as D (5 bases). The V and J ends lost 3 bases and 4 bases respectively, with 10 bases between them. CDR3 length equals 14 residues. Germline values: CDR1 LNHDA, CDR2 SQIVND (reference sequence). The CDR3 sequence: CASSMGPRNQPQHF. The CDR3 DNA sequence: TGTGCCAGTAGTATGGGACCGAGGAATCAGCCCCAGCATTTT.

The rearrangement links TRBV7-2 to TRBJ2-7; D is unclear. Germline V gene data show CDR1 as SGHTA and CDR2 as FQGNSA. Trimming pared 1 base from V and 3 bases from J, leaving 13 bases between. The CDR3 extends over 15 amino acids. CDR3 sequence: CASSLESSLIYEQYF. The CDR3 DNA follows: TGTGCCAGCAGCTTAGAAAGCTCCTTGATCTACGAGCAGTACTTC.

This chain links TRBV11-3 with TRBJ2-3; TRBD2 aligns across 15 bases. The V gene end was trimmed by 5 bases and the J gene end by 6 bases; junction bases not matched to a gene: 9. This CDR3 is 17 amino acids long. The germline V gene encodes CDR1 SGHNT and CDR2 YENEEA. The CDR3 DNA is TGTGCCAGCAGCCCTAGGACTAGCGGGAGGGCCATGGATACGCAGTATTTT. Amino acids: CASSPRTSGRAMDTQYF.

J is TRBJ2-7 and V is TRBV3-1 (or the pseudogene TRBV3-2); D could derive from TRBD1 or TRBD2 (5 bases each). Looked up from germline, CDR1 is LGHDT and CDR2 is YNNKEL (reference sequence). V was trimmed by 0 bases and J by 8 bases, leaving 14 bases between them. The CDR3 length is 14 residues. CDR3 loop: CASSQEGDVGKQYF. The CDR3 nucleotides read TGTGCCAGCAGCCAAGAGGGGGACGTTGGCAAGCAGTACTTC.

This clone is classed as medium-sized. The chain's CDR3 is CASSLETGYHEQYF. CDR3 coding DNA: TGTGCCAGCAGCTTAGAGACAGGGTACCACGAGCAGTACTTC. V is TRBV5-4 and J is TRBJ2-7; 7 bases agree with TRBD1. Germline CDR1 and CDR2: SGHNT and YYREEE (reference sequence). CDR3 size: 14 residues. V dropped 2 bases and J dropped 5; count of bases not matched to a gene: 7.

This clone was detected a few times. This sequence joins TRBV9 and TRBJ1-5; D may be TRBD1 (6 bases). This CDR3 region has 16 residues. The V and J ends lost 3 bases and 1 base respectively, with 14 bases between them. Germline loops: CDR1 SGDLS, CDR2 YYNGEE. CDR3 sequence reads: CASSEGGGGSNQPQHF. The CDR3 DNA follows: TGTGCCAGCAGCGAGGGAGGAGGGGGAAGCAATCAGCCCCAGCATTTT.

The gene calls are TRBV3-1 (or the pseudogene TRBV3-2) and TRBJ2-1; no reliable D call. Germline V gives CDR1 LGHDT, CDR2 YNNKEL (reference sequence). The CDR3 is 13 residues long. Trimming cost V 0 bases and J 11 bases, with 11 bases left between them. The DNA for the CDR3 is TGTGCCAGCAGCCAAGATGCAGATGCGAAGCAGTTCTTC. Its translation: CASSQDADAKQFF.

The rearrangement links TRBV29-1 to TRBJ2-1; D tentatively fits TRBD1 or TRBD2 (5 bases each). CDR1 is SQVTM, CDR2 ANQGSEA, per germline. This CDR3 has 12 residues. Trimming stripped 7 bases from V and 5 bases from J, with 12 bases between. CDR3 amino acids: CSAGAPNNEQFF. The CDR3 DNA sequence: TGCAGCGCCGGGGCACCGAACAATGAGCAGTTCTTC.

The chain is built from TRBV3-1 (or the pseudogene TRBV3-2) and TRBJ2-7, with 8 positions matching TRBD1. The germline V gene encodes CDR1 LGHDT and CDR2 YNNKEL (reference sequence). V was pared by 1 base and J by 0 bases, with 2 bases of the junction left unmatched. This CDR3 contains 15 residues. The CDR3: CASSQGTGSSYEQYF. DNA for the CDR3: TGTGCCAGCAGCCAAGGGACAGGGAGCTCCTACGAGCAGTACTTC.